These 25 T cell receptor beta chains were all obtained from the same sample, sequenced in a study of lymphopenia after photon versus proton radiotherapy. The data were produced by immunoSEQ multiplex PCR, yet TCRdb's version contains in-frame clones alone and is incomplete. The sample consists of more than 25,000 clones, roughly four fifths of them appearing once. The source material was peripheral blood, sampled from a patient treated with photon-based radiotherapy. All receptors derive from a woman aged 45-65 years with pancreatic cancer.

The chain recombines TRBV4-2 with TRBJ2-3; D is unresolved. Germline V gene lookup returns CDR1 LGHNA and CDR2 YNFKEQ. The V end lost 0 bases, the J end lost 6 bases, and 7 bases lay between the germline ends. The CDR3 consists of 13 residues. DNA for the CDR3: TGTGCCAGCAGCCAAGATGAGGTGGATACGCAGTATTTT. Its translation is CASSQDEVDTQYF.

The rearrangement uses TRBV25-1 and TRBJ2-5, with D perhaps matching TRBD2 (6 bases). The CDR3 contains 14 residues. V gave up 1 base and J gave up 4 bases, with 10 bases separating them. The germline CDR1 and CDR2 sequences are MGHDK and SYGVNS. CDR3 residues: CASSESTSGETQYF. CDR3 nucleotide sequence: TGTGCCAGCAGTGAATCGACTAGTGGAGAGACCCAGTACTTC.

The V gene is TRBV7-2, the J gene TRBJ2-5; TRBD2 matches 12 bases. From germline, CDR1 is SGHTA and CDR2 FQGNSA. This CDR3 region has 16 residues. V was pared by 5 bases and J by 2 bases, with 6 bases of the junction left unmatched. In DNA, the CDR3 is TGTGCCAGCAGCCCCGGGACTAGCGGGCAACAAGAGACCCAGTACTTC. Its protein product is CASSPGTSGQQETQYF.

The genes are TRBV5-1 and TRBJ1-1, with D possibly TRBD1 on 5 matching bases. There are 13 residues in the CDR3. CDR1 and CDR2 from the germline V gene are SGHRS and YFSETQ. The V end was cut by 1 base, the J end by 1 base, with 5 bases between. In DNA form, the CDR3 reads TGCGCCAGCAGCTTGACAGGGAACACTGAAGCTTTCTTT. It translates to CASSLTGNTEAFF.

This clone was found once. V is TRBV7-9 and J is TRBJ2-2; D gene ambiguous. CDR3 length: 14 residues. Trimming pared 5 bases from V and 5 bases from J, leaving 12 bases between. CDR1 and CDR2 from the germline V gene are SEHNR and FQNEAQ (reference sequence). This CDR3 reads CASSQREITGELFF. For the CDR3, the DNA is TGTGCCAGCAGCCAACGTGAGATTACCGGGGAGCTGTTTTTT.

The V gene is TRBV7-6, the J gene TRBJ2-2, with D perhaps TRBD2 (5 bases). CDR1 and CDR2 (germline): SGHVS, FNYEAQ. This CDR3 is 13 amino acids long. V lost 10 bases and J lost 0, with 9 bases in between. The CDR3 nucleotides are TGTGCCATTTTACTAGCGAACACCGGGGAGCTGTTTTTT. Translated: CAILLANTGELFF.

V usage is TRBV2 and J usage is TRBJ2-7; D is unresolved. Germline loops: CDR1 SNHLY, CDR2 FYNNEI. The CDR3 is 13 residues long. The V end was cut by 0 bases, the J end by 0 bases, with 3 bases between. CDR3 loop: CASSEATSYEQYF. In nucleotides, the CDR3 is TGTGCCAGCAGTGAAGCAACCTCCTACGAGCAGTACTTC.

The chain is built from TRBV29-1 and TRBJ1-1; no clear D gene. V was shortened by 2 bases and J by 1 base, with 8 bases between the two germline ends. From germline, CDR1 is SQVTM and CDR2 ANQGSEA. This CDR3 is 13 amino acids long. CDR3 residues: CSVENGANTEAFF. In nucleotides, the CDR3 is TGCAGCGTTGAAAACGGAGCGAACACTGAAGCTTTCTTT.

Note on this clone: Other DNA sequences in the same sample also yield this CDR3. This chain uses TRBV9 with TRBJ1-4, with 12 bases identical to TRBD1. Per germline, CDR1 SGDLS and CDR2 YYNGEE. The CDR3 runs to 16 residues. V trimming: 2 bases; J trimming: 8 bases; junction bases outside the gene matches: 7. The CDR3 region has the DNA TGTGCCAGCAGCGTGGGGACAGGGGGCAAATACGAAAAACTGTTTTTT. Amino acid sequence: CASSVGTGGKYEKLFF.

The chain recombines TRBV7-9 with TRBJ1-2, with 9 bases aligning to TRBD1. Germline loops: CDR1 SEHNR, CDR2 FQNEAQ (reference sequence). The CDR3 consists of 15 residues. V dropped 6 bases and J dropped 2; count of bases not matched to a gene: 7. The CDR3 reads CASSSGTGINYGYTF. CDR3 DNA: TGTGCCAGCAGTTCCGGGACAGGGATCAACTATGGCTACACCTTC.

The chain carries TRBV9 and TRBJ1-2; a weak D match, TRBD1 (5 bases). V lost 4 bases and J lost 4, with 14 bases in between. The germline gives CDR1 SGDLS, CDR2 YYNGEE. This CDR3 contains 14 residues. CDR3 amino acids: CASSPETAIYGYTF. The CDR3 coding sequence is TGTGCCAGCAGCCCCGAGACAGCTATCTATGGCTACACCTTC.

The chain uses TRBV5-1 and TRBJ2-5; a possible D gene is TRBD1 (5 bases). Trimming took 2 bases from V and 0 from J, leaving 8 bases between them. This CDR3 has 14 residues. CDR1 SGHRS and CDR2 YFSETQ come from the germline V gene. CDR3 nucleotide sequence: TGCGCCAGCAGCTTTCAGGGTGACCAAGAGACCCAGTACTTC. Protein sequence: CASSFQGDQETQYF.

The chain carries TRBV29-1 and TRBJ2-2, with 8 bases that match TRBD2. Germline V gene lookup returns CDR1 SQVTM and CDR2 ANQGSEA. The CDR3 totals 14 residues. V was pared by 3 bases and J by 1 base, with 1 base of the junction left unmatched. The CDR3 region is CSVDAGGNTGELFF. In DNA form, the CDR3 reads TGCAGCGTTGACGCGGGGGGGAACACCGGGGAGCTGTTTTTT.

There are a few counts of this clone. The chain employs TRBV19 and TRBJ2-7; TRBD2 agrees at 11 bases. Trimming took 6 bases from V and 6 from J; bases not matched to a gene: 4. The CDR3 contains 13 residues. Germline CDR1 is LNHDA and CDR2 is SQIVND (reference sequence). Here the CDR3 reads CASSPGLAAEQYF. The DNA of the CDR3 is TGTGCCAGTAGCCCGGGACTAGCGGCCGAGCAGTACTTC.

This chain connects TRBV29-1 to TRBJ1-1, with TRBD1 matching over 7 bases. The CDR3 consists of 14 residues. CDR1 and CDR2 (germline): SQVTM, ANQGSEA. V was pared by 7 bases and J by 4 bases, with 12 bases of the junction left unmatched. CDR3 sequence (DNA): TGCAGCGCCGGGACAGCTGCTCGCGTCACTGAAGCTTTCTTT. It encodes CSAGTAARVTEAFF.

The chain is built from TRBV6-6 and TRBJ2-5; perhaps TRBD1 as D (6 bases). The CDR3 has 13 amino acids. Germline V gene sequence: CDR1 MNHNY, CDR2 SVGAGI (reference sequence). The V gene lost 7 bases and the J gene lost 1 base, with 10 bases spanning the gap. The CDR3 reads CASNLDSQETQYF. The CDR3, as DNA: TGTGCCAGCAACCTGGACAGCCAAGAGACCCAGTACTTC.

The chain employs TRBV6-5 and TRBJ2-7; no definite D call. The germline V and J ends were trimmed by 2 bases and 6 bases, with 8 bases remaining between them. The CDR3 runs to 12 residues. Germline assignment: CDR1 MNHEY and CDR2 SVGAGI. The CDR3 loop reads CASSYSVAEQYF. As DNA, the CDR3 is TGTGCCAGCAGTTACAGTGTGGCCGAGCAGTACTTC.

This chain links TRBV19 with TRBJ2-1; 11 positions match TRBD1. CDR1 LNHDA and CDR2 SQIVND come from the germline V gene (reference sequence). The J segment lost 5 bases and the V segment lost 4 bases, leaving 4 bases of the junction unmatched. This CDR3 contains 15 residues. CDR3 nucleotide sequence: TGTGCCAGTAGTACCGGGACAGGGGGGCACAATGAGCAGTTCTTC. It is translated as CASSTGTGGHNEQFF.

This chain links TRBV5-1 with TRBJ1-4; D is unresolved. The V gene's germline CDR1 is SGHRS and CDR2 YFSETQ. V was cut by 1 base and J by 4 bases, with 5 bases left in between. The CDR3 sequence is 13 residues long. The CDR3 loop reads CASSLNGNEKLFF. The CDR3 nucleotides read TGCGCCAGCAGCTTGAACGGTAATGAAAAACTGTTTTTT. The complete variable domain, with remaining parts taken from reference TRBV5-1 and TRBJ1-4, reads KAGVTQTPRYLIKTRGQQVTLSCSPISGHRSVSWYQQTPGQGLQFLFEYFSETQRNKGNFPGRFSGRQFSNSRSEMNVSTLELGDSALYLCASSLNGNEKLFFGSGTQLSVL.

The rearrangement links TRBV10-3 to TRBJ2-7; 8 bases are a match to TRBD2. The CDR3 has 16 amino acids. V shed 5 bases and J 3 bases; nucleotides not matched to a gene: 12. Germline V gene data show CDR1 as ENHRY and CDR2 as SYGVKD. The CDR3, as DNA: TGTGCCATCAGTCTCCCTGCCGGGACTAGTGGCTACGAGCAGTACTTC. Amino acid sequence: CAISLPAGTSGYEQYF.

The J gene is TRBJ1-4, the V gene TRBV29-1; unclear D gene. CDR1 and CDR2 from the germline V gene are SQVTM and ANQGSEA. The CDR3 spans 11 residues. V lost 6 bases and J 3 bases, leaving 5 bases between the germline ends. In DNA, the CDR3 is TGCAGCGTCTCGGCTAATGAAAAACTGTTTTTT. It specifies CSVSANEKLFF.

This rearrangement joins TRBV18 to TRBJ2-3, with 9 bases lining up with TRBD2. Trimming took 1 base from V and 0 from J; bases not matched to a gene: 2. This CDR3 has 16 residues. CDR1 and CDR2 from the germline V gene are KGHSH and LQKENI. For the CDR3, the DNA is TGTGCCAGCTCACCACAAGCGGGGGGCAGCACAGATACGCAGTATTTT. Amino acids: CASSPQAGGSTDTQYF.

This clone was detected only once. This rearrangement joins TRBV5-1 to TRBJ2-7; D is possibly TRBD1 or TRBD2 (5 bases each). Germline V lookup: CDR1 SGHRS, CDR2 YFSETQ. Trimming removed 0 bases at V and 5 bases at J, with 12 bases between. The CDR3 runs to 14 residues. This CDR3 reads CASSLAAGTNEQYF. The CDR3 nucleotides read TGCGCCAGCAGCTTGGCGGCAGGGACGAACGAGCAGTACTTC.

In its sample, this clone ranks as large. The chain joins TRBV19 to TRBJ1-5; 8 bases map to TRBD1. The V gene's germline CDR1 is LNHDA and CDR2 SQIVND (reference sequence). This CDR3 region has 13 residues. Trimming cost V 4 bases and J 9 bases; bases outside gene matches: 5. The DNA of the CDR3 is TGTGCCAGTAGTAACCCACAGGGGGGGCCCCAGCATTTT. Translated: CASSNPQGGPQHF.

The CDR3 spells CASSLGGGRRTDTQYF. The DNA of the CDR3 is TGTGCCAGCAGCTTAGGCGGCGGGAGGAGAACAGATACGCAGTATTTT. The chain has TRBV7-2 and TRBJ2-3; 8 bases align to TRBD2. V was clipped by 1 base and J by 3 bases; unmatched bases: 6. The CDR3 totals 16 residues. The germline V gene encodes CDR1 SGHTA and CDR2 FQGNSA.